Sequencing of this T cell receptor beta chain was carried out in a study of T cell changes during pregnancy in multiple sclerosis. Using immunoSEQ multiplex PCR, the repertoire was profiled, and TCRdb retains in-frame clones only, with some absent. The data show fewer than 110,000 clones, with about 90% seen just once and over 0.65% held by the top ten. The germline V gene has CDR1 SGHNT and CDR2 YYREEE (reference sequence). This CDR3 comprises 20 residues. V was shortened by 2 bases and J by 0 bases, with 25 bases between the two germline ends. This clone appeared a single time. The TCR originated in a female donor in good health, enrolled as a control in a pregnancy study. The chain recombines TRBV5-4 with TRBJ2-3; tentatively, D is TRBD2 (6 bases). This specimen consisted of peripheral blood, obtained in the third trimester of pregnancy. DNA of the CDR3: TGTGCCAGCAGCTTAGGAGGGTCTCGGGGCGGATACTCTAGCACAGATACGCAGTATTTT. It yields the protein CASSLGGSRGGYSSTDTQYF.